The T cell receptor beta chain under discussion was sequenced for a study of blood T cell repertoires in COVID-19. This CDR3 is built from 15 residues. CDR1 and CDR2 (germline): SGHVS, FQNEAQ. Trimming removed 1 base from V and 3 bases from J, with 13 bases in between. Original handling: Amplification of reference gene primers was used by the study to estimate nucleated cell counts. Here immunoSEQ multiplex PCR was the method, and the copy in TCRdb shows in-frame clones only, minus some. V, J and clone size derive from that table, while D and trimming were established from the DNA sequence. The top ten clones hold about 4% of a sample with around 340,000 clones, 70% to 90% of them seen once.

The V and J genes are TRBV7-8 and TRBJ2-7; D unclear. The origin of this receptor is a woman in her thirties or forties with acute COVID-19. Sequenced material: PBMCs or T cells enriched from blood (not recorded which). CDR3 region: CASSLGSAPLYEQYF. CDR3 nucleotides: TGTGCCAGCAGCTTAGGTAGTGCCCCCCTCTACGAGCAGTACTTC. Based on the CDR3 plus reference TRBV7-8 and TRBJ2-7, the full variable domain is GAGVSQSPRYKVAKRGQDVALRCDPISGHVSLFWYQQALGQGPEFLTYFQNEAQLDKSGLPSDRFFAERPEGSVSTLKIQRTQQEDSAVYLCASSLGSAPLYEQYFGPGTRLTVT.